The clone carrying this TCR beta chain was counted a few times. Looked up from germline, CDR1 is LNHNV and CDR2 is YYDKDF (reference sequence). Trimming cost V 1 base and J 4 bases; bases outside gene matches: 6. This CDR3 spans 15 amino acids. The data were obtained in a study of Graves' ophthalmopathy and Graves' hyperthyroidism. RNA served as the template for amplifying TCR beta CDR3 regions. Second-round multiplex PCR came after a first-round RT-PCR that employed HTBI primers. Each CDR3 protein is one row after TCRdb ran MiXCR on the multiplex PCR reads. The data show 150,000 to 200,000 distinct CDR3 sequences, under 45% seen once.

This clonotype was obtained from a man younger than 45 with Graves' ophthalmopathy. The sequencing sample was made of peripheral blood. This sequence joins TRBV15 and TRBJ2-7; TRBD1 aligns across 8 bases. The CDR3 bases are TGTGCCACCAGCAGAGCCACCGGGACAGGATACGAGCAGTACTTC. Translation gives CATSRATGTGYEQYF.